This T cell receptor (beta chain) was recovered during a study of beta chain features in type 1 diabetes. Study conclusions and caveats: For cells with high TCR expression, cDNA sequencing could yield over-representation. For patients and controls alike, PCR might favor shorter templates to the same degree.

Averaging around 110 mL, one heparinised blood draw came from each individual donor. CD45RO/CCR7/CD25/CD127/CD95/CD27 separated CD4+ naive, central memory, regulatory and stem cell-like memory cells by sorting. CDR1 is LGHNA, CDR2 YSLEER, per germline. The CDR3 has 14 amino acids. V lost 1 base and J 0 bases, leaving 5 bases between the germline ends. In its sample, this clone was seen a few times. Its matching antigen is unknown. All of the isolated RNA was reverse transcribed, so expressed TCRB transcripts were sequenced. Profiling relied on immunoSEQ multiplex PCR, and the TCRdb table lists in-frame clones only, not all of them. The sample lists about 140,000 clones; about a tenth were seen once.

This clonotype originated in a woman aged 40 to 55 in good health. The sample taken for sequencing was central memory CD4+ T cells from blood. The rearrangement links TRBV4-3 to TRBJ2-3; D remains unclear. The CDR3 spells CASSQGSSTDTQYF. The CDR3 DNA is TGCGCCAGCAGCCAAGGGAGTAGCACAGATACGCAGTATTTT.